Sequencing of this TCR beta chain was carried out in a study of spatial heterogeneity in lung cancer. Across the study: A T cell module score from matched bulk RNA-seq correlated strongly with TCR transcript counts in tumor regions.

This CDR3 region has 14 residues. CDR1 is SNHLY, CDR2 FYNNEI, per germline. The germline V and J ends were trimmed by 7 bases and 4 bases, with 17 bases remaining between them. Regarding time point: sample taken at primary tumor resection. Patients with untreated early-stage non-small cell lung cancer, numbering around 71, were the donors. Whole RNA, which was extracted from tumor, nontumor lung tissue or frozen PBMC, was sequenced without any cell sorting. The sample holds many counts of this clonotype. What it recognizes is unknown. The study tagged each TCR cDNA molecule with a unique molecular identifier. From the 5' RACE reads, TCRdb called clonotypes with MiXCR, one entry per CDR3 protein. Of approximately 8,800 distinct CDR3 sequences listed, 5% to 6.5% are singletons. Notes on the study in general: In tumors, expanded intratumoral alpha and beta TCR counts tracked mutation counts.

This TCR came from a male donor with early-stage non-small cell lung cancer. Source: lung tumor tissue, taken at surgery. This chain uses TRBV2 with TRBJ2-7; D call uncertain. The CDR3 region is CASNFNWAEYEQYF. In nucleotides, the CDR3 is TGTGCCAGCAATTTCAACTGGGCCGAATACGAGCAGTACTTC.